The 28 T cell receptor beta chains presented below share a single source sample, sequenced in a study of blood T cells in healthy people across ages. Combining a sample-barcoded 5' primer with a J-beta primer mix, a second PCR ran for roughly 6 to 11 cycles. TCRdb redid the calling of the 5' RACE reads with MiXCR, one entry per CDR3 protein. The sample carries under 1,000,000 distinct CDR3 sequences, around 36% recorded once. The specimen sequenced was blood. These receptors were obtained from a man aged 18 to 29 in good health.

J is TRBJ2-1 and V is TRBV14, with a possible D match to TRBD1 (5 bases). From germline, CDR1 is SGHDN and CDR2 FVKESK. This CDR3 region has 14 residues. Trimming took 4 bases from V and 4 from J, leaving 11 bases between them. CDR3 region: CASSPYPGYNEQFF. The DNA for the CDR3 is TGTGCCAGCAGCCCCTACCCAGGGTACAATGAGCAGTTCTTC.

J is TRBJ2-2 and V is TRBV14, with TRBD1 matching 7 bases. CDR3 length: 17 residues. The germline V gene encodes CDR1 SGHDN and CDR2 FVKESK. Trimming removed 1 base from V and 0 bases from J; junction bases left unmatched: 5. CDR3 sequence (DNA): TGTGCCAGCAGCCAAGTCTTCGGGACAGCGAACACCGGGGAGCTGTTTTTT. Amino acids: CASSQVFGTANTGELFF.

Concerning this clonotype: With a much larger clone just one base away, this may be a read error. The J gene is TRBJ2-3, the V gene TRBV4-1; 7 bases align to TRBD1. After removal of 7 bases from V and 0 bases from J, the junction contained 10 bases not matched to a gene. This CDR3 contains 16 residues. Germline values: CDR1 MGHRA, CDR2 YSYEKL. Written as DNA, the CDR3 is TGCGCCAGCAACCTTGTCAGGGGGTTTAGCACAGATACGCAGTATTTT. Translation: CASNLVRGFSTDTQYF.

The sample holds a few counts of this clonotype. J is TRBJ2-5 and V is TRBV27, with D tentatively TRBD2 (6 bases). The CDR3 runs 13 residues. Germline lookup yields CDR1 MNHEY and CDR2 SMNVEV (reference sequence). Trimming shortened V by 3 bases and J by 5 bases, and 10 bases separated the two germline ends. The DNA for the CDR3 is TGTGCCAGCAGTTTCCTTCGGGGGGAGACCCAGTACTTC. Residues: CASSFLRGETQYF.

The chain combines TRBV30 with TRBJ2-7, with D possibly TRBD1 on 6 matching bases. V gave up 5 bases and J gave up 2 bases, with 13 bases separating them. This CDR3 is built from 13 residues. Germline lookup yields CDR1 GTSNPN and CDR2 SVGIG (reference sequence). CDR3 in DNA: TGTGCCTGGGCCGGGACACGCGCCTACGAGCAGTACTTC. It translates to CAWAGTRAYEQYF.

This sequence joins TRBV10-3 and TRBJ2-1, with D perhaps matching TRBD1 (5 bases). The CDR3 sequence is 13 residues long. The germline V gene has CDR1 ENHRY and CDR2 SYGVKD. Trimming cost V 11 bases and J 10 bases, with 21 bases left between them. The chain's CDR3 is CAASGNKPCEQFF. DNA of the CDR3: TGTGCCGCCTCAGGGAATAAACCCTGCGAGCAGTTCTTC.

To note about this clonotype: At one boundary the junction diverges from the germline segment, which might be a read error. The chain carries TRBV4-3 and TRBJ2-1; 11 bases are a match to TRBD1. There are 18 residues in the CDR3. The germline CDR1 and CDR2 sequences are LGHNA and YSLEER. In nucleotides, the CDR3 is TGCGCCAGCAACCAACACCTGACCGGGACAGGGGGCTACAATGAGCAGTTCTTC. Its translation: CASNQHLTGTGGYNEQFF.

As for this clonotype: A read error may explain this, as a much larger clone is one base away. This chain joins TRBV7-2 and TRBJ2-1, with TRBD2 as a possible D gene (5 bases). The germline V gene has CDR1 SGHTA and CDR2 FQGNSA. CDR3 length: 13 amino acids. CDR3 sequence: CAGSLARDNEQFF. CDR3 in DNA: TGTGCCGGCAGCTTAGCGAGGGACAATGAGCAGTTCTTC.

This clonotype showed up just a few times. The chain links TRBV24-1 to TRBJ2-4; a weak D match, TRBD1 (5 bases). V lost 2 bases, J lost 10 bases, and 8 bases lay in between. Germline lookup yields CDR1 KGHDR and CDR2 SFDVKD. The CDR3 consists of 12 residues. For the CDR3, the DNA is TGTGCCACCAGTGATTCCCGACAGATTCAGTACTTC. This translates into CATSDSRQIQYF.

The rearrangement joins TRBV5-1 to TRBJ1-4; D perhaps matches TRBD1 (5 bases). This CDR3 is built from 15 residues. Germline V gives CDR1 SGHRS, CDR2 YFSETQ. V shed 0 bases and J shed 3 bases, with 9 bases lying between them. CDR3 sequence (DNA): TGCGCCAGCAGCTTGGCCGGGACTTCTAATGAAAAACTGTTTTTT. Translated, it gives CASSLAGTSNEKLFF.

The CDR3 spells CASSHLGQGSTEAFF. In nucleotides, the CDR3 is TGCGCCAGCAGCCACTTGGGACAGGGGAGCACTGAAGCTTTCTTT. The genes are TRBV4-1 and TRBJ1-1; 10 positions match TRBD1. The CDR3 totals 15 residues. The trim removed 3 bases at V and 4 bases at J, leaving 5 bases unmatched. Germline loops: CDR1 MGHRA, CDR2 YSYEKL.

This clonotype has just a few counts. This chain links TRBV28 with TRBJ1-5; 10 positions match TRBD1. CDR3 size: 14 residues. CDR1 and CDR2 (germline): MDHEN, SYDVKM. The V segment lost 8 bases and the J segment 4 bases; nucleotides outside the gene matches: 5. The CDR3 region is CASRRTGGNQPQHF. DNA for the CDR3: TGTGCCAGCCGCCGGACAGGGGGGAATCAGCCCCAGCATTTT. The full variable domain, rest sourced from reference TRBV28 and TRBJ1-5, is DVKVTQSSRYLVKRTGEKVFLECVQDMDHENMFWYRQDPGLGLRLIYFSYDVKMKEKGDIPEGYSVSREKKERFSLILESASTNQTSMYLCASRRTGGNQPQHFGDGTRLSIL.

The CDR3 region has the DNA TGTGCCAGCAGCCAGGCCGGGGCTGGTCCCTACGAGCAGTACTTC. Residues: CASSQAGAGPYEQYF. The rearrangement links TRBV3-1 to TRBJ2-7; D tentatively fits TRBD1 or TRBD2 (5 bases each). Trimming left V 3 bases short and J 2 bases short, with 14 bases between. The germline gives CDR1 LGHDT, CDR2 YNNKEL (reference sequence). CDR3 length equals 15 residues.

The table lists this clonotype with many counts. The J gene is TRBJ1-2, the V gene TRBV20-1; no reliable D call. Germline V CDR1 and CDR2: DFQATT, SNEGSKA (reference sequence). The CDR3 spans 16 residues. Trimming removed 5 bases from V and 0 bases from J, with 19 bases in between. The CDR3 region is CSARNRRSASNYGYTF. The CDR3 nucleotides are TGCAGTGCTCGGAATAGACGTTCGGCCTCTAACTATGGCTACACCTTC.

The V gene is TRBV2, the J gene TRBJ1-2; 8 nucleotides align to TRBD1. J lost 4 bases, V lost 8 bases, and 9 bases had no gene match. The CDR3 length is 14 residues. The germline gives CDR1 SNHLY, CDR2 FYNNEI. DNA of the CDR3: TGTGCCAGCTGGGTAGGAGACAGGGGCTATGGCTACACCTTC. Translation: CASWVGDRGYGYTF.

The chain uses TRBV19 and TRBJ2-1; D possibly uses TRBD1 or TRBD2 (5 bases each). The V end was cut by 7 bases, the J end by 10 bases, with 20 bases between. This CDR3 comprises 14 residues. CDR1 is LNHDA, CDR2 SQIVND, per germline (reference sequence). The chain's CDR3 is CASNARDGTYEQFF. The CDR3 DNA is TGTGCCAGTAACGCCCGGGACGGAACCTACGAGCAGTTCTTC.

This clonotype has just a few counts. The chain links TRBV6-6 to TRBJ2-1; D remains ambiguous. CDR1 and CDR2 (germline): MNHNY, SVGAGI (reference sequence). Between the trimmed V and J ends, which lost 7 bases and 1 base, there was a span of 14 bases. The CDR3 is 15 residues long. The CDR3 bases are TGTGCCAGCACCCGGGTCCGCCCTTCCTACAATGAGCAGTTCTTC. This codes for CASTRVRPSYNEQFF.

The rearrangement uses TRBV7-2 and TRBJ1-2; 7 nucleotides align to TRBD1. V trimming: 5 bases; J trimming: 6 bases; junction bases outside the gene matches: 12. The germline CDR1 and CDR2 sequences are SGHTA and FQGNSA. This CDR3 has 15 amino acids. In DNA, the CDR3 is TGTGCCAGCAGCCAGGAGACAGGGCGAGGCCATGGCTACACCTTC. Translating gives CASSQETGRGHGYTF.

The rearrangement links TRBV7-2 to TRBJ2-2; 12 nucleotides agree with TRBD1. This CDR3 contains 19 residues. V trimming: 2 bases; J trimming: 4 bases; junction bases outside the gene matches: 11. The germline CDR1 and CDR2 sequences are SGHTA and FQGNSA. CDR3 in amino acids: CASSLSATGTGGLTGELFF. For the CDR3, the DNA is TGTGCCAGCAGCTTATCGGCCACCGGGACAGGGGGCCTCACCGGGGAGCTGTTTTTT.

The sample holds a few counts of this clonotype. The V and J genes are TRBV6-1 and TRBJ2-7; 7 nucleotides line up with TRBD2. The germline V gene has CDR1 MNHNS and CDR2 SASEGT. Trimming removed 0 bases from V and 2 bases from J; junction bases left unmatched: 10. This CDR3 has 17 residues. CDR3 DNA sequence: TGTGCCAGCAGTGAAGCAGGACTAGGCCCCATTGCCTACGAGCAGTACTTC. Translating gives CASSEAGLGPIAYEQYF.

The CDR3 DNA sequence: TGTGCCAGCAGTTACGCGAAGACTCGGGGGAATGAGCAGTACTTC. Residues: CASSYAKTRGNEQYF. The J gene is TRBJ2-5, the V gene TRBV6-5; D possibly corresponds to TRBD2 (6 bases). V shed 2 bases and J shed 11 bases, with 21 bases lying between them. The CDR3 loop spans 15 amino acids. The germline V gene has CDR1 MNHEY and CDR2 SVGAGI.

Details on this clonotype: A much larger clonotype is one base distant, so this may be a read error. The CDR3 protein is CASSQGGQFYSEQFF. The CDR3, as DNA: TGCGCCAGCAGCCAAGGTGGTCAGTTCTACAGTGAGCAGTTCTTC. The rearrangement joins TRBV4-3 to TRBJ2-1; D ambiguous. Per the germline V gene, CDR1 is LGHNA and CDR2 is YSLEER. This CDR3 has 15 residues.

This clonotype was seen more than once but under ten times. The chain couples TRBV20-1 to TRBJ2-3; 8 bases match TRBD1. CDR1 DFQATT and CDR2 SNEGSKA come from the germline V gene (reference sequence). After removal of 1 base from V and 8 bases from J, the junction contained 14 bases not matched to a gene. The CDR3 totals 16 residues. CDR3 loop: CSARAGGPTPPGTQYF. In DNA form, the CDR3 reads TGCAGTGCTAGAGCAGGGGGCCCAACACCGCCGGGTACGCAGTATTTT.

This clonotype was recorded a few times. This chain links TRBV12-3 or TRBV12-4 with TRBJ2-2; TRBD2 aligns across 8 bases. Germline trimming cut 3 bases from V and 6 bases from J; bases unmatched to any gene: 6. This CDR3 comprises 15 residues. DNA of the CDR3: TGTGCCAGCAGTTTGCGGGGGGTCGAGGCCGGGGAGCTGTTTTTT. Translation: CASSLRGVEAGELFF.

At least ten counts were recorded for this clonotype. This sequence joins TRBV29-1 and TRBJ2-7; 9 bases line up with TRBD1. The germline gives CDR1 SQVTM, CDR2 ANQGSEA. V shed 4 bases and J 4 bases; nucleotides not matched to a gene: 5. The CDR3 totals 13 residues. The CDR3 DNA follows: TGCAGCGTTGTGGGGACAGGGAGTTACGAGCAGTACTTC. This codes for CSVVGTGSYEQYF.

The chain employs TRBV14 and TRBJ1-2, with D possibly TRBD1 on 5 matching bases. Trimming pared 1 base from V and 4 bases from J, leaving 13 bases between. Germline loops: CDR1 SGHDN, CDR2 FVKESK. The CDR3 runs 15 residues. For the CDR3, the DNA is TGTGCCAGCAGCCAAGTAAGGGGAATCCCCTATGGCTACACCTTC. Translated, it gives CASSQVRGIPYGYTF.

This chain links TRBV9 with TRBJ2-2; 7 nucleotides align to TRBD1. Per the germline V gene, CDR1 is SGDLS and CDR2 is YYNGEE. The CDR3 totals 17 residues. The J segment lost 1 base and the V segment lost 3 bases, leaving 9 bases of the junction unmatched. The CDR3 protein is CASSATGTAGNTGELFF. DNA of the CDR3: TGTGCCAGCAGCGCCACCGGGACAGCAGGGAACACCGGGGAGCTGTTTTTT.

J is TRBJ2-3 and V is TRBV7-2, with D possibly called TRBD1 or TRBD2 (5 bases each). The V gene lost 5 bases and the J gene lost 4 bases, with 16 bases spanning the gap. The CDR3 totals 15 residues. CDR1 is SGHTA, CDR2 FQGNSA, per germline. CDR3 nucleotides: TGTGCCAGCAGCCGCACGGGGCGAGGGCCAGATACGCAGTATTTT. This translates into CASSRTGRGPDTQYF.